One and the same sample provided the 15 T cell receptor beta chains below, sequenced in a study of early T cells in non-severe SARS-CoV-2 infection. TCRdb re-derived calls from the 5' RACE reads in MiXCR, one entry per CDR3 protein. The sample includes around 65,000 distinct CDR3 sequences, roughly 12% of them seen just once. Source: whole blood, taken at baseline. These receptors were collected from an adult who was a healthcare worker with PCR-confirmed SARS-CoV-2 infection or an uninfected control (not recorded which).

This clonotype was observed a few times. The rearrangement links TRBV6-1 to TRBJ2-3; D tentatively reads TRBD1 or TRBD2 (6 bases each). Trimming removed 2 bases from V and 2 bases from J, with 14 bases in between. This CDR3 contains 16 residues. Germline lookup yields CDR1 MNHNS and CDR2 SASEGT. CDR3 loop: CASSEPPGGHTDTQYF. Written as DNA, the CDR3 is TGTGCCAGCAGTGAACCTCCCGGGGGCCACACAGATACGCAGTATTTT.

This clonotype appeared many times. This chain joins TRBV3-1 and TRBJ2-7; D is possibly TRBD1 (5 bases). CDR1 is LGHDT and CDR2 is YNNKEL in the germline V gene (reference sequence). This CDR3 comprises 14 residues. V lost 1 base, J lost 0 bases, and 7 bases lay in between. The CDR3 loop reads CASSQGGASYEQYF. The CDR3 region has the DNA TGTGCCAGCAGCCAAGGGGGCGCCTCCTACGAGCAGTACTTC.

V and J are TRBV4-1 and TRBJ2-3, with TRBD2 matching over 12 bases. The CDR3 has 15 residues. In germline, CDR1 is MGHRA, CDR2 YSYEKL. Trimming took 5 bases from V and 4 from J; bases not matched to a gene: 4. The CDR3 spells CASSRTSGVADTQYF. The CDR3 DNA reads TGCGCCAGCAGCAGGACTAGCGGGGTCGCAGATACGCAGTATTTT.

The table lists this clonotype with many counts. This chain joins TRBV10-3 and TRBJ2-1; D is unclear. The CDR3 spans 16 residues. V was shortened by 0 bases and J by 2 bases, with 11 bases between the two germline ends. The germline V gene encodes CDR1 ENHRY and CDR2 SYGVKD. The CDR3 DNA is TGTGCCATCAGTGAGTCTGGCTTCCTTCCCTACAATGAGCAGTTCTTC. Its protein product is CAISESGFLPYNEQFF.

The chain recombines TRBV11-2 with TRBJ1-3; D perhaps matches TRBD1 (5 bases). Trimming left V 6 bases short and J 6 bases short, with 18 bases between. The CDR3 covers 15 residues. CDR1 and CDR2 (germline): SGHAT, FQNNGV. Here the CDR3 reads CASRFTGTGKNTIYF. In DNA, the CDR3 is TGTGCCAGCAGATTCACCGGGACGGGGAAAAACACCATATATTTT.

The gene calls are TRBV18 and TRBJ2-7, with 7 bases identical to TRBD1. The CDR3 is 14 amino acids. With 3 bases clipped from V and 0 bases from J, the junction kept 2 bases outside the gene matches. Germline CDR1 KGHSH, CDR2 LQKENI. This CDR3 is CASSPRDSSYEQYF. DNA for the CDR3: TGTGCCAGCTCACCCCGGGACAGCTCCTACGAGCAGTACTTC.

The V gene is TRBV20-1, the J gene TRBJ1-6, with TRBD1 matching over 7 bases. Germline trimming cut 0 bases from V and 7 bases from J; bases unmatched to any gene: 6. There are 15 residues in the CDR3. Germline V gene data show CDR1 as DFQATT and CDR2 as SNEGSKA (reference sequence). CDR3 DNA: TGCAGTGCTAGAGAAGAGGGACAGAGAAATTCACCCCTCCACTTT. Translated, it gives CSAREEGQRNSPLHF.

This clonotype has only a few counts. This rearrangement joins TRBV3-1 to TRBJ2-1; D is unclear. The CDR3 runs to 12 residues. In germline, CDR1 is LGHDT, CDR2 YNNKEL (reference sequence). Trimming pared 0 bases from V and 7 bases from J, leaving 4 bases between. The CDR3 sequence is CASSQDRNEQFF. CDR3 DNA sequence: TGTGCCAGCAGCCAAGATAGAAATGAGCAGTTCTTC.

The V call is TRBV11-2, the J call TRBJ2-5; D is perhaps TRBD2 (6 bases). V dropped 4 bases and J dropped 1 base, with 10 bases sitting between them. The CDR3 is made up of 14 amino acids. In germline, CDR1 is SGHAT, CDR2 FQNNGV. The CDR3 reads CASSSVSGQETQYF. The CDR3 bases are TGTGCCAGCAGCTCCGTTAGCGGCCAAGAGACCCAGTACTTC.

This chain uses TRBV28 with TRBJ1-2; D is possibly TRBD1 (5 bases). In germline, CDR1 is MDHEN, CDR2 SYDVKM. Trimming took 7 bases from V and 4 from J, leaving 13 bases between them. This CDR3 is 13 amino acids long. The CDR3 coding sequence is TGTGCCAGCAAAAGGGGCGTCTCCTATGGCTACACCTTC. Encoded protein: CASKRGVSYGYTF.

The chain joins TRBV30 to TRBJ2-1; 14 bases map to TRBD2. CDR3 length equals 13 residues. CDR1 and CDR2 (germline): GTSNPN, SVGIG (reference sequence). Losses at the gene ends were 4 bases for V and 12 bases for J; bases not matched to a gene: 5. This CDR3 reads CAWTGTSGSGQFF. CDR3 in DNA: TGTGCCTGGACCGGGACTAGCGGGAGTGGGCAGTTCTTC.

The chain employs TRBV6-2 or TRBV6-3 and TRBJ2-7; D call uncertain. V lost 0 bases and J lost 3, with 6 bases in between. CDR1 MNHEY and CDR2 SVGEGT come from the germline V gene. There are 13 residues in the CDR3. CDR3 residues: CASSYSIFYEQYF. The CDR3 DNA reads TGTGCCAGCAGTTACTCGATATTCTACGAGCAGTACTTC.

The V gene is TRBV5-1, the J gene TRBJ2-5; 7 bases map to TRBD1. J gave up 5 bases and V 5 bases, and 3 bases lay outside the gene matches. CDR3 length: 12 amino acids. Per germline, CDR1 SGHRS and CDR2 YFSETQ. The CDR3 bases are TGCGCCAGCAGAGGGGGCATGGAGACCCAGTACTTC. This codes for CASRGGMETQYF.

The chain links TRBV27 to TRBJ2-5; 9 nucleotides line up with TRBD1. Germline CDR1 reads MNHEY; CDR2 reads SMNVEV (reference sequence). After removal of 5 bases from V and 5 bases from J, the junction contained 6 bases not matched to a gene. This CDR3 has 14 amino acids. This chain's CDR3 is CASSRTGAGETQYF. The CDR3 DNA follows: TGTGCCAGCAGTCGGACAGGGGCTGGGGAGACCCAGTACTTC.

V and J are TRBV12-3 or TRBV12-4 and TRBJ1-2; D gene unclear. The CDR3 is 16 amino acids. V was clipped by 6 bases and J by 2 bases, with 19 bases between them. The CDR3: CASSSSPGTANYGYTF. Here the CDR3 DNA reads TGTGCCAGCAGCTCATCCCCGGGAACGGCAAACTATGGCTACACCTTC.